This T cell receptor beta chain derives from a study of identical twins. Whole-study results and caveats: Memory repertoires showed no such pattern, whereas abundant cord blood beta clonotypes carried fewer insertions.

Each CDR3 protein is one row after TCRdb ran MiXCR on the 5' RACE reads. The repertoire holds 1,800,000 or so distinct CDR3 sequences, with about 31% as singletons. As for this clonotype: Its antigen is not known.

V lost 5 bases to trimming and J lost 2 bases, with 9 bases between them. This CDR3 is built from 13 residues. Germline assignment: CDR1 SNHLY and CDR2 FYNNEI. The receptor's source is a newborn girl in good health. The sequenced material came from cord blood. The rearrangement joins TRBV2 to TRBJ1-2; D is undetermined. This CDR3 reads CASSRVQNYGYTF. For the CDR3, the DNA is TGTGCCAGCAGTAGGGTCCAGAACTATGGCTACACCTTC.